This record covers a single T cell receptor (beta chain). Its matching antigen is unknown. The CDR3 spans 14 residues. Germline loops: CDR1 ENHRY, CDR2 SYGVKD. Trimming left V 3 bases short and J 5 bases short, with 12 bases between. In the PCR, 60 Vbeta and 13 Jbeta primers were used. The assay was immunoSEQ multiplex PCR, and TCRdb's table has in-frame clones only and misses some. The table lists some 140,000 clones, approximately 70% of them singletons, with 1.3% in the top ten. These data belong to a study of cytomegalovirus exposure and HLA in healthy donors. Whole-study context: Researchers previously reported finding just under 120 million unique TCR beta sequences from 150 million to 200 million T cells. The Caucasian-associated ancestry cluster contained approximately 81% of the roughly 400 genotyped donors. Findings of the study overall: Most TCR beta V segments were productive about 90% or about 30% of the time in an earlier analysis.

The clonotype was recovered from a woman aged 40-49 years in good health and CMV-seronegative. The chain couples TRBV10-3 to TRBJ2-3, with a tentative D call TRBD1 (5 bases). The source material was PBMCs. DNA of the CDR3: TGTGCCATCAGTGAAGGGGATCCACAAGATACGCAGTATTTT. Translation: CAISEGDPQDTQYF.